A single sample is the source of the 25 T cell receptor beta chains below, sequenced in a study of post-analysis software for immune sequencing data. Study observations and caveats: TRBV5-6, TRBV5-1 and TRBV20-1 were among a handful of TRBV segments more frequent in patients than controls.

cDNA libraries for TCR beta contained unique molecular identifiers. MiXCR, run by TCRdb on the PCR reads, gives a single entry per CDR3 protein. The sample carries roughly 800,000 distinct CDR3 sequences, 46% recorded once. Their recognized antigens are unknown. Sequencing input: blood. The receptors derive from a girl between 10 and 17 years old with multiple sclerosis.

This sequence joins TRBV29-1 and TRBJ2-7; a possible D gene is TRBD2 (7 bases). The better agreement between TRBJ2-5 and the DNA end casts doubt on the J call. This CDR3 comprises 16 residues. In germline, CDR1 is SQVTM, CDR2 ANQGSEA. Written as DNA, the CDR3 is TGCAGCGTTTTAAGTCCAAGGGGGGGGGGTGCGGAGACCCAGTACTTC. Translation gives CSVLSPRGGGAETQYF.

The genes are TRBV28 and TRBJ2-7; 8 positions match TRBD2. CDR3 length equals 14 residues. The J segment lost 3 bases and the V segment lost 5 bases, leaving 6 bases of the junction unmatched. The germline V gene encodes CDR1 MDHEN and CDR2 SYDVKM. The CDR3, as DNA: TGTGCCAGCAGTGCTCTAGCGGGCCGCTACGAGCAGTACTTC. It codes for CASSALAGRYEQYF.

The chain carries TRBV7-6 and TRBJ2-3; D is unclear. This CDR3 has 12 amino acids. Trimming took off 5 bases at V and 8 bases at J, with 11 bases between the two ends. Looked up from germline, CDR1 is SGHVS and CDR2 is FNYEAQ. The CDR3 here is CASSPVAGTQYF. The CDR3 DNA reads TGTGCCAGCAGCCCAGTAGCCGGTACGCAGTATTTT.

V and J are TRBV7-9 and TRBJ2-7, with D unresolved. Trimming stripped 2 bases from V and 1 base from J, with 12 bases between. CDR3 length: 15 residues. The germline gives CDR1 SEHNR, CDR2 FQNEAQ (reference sequence). The CDR3: CASSLLGTDSYEQYF. The CDR3 DNA reads as TGTGCCAGCAGCTTATTAGGAACTGATTCCTACGAGCAGTACTTC.

CDR3 sequence (DNA): TGTGCCAGCAGCTTAAATCCGGGAAACACTGAAGCTTTCTTT. Translating it yields CASSLNPGNTEAFF. The V gene is TRBV7-3, the J gene TRBJ1-1; D not resolved. The germline V and J ends were trimmed by 1 base and 2 bases, with 8 bases remaining between them. Germline CDR1 SGHTA, CDR2 FQGTGA. The CDR3 has 14 amino acids.

The rearrangement uses TRBV5-1 and TRBJ1-4; maybe TRBD1 (6 bases). CDR1 and CDR2 from the germline V gene are SGHRS and YFSETQ. The CDR3 sequence is 17 residues long. Trimming left V 3 bases short and J 4 bases short, with 19 bases between. CDR3 sequence (DNA): TGCGCCAGCAGCTCCGACCCAGCCGGGGGCCTTAATGAAAAACTGTTTTTT. Protein: CASSSDPAGGLNEKLFF.

The rearrangement uses TRBV7-2 and TRBJ2-7; TRBD2 aligns across 10 bases. The CDR3 sequence is 15 residues long. The germline V gene encodes CDR1 SGHTA and CDR2 FQGNSA. J was trimmed by 6 bases and V by 7 bases; bases with no gene match: 12. The CDR3 DNA reads as TGTGCCAGCACCCTATCTAGCGGGAGTTTCTGCGAGCAGTACTTC. Protein product: CASTLSSGSFCEQYF.

The chain uses TRBV12-3 or TRBV12-4 and TRBJ2-1; D might be TRBD1 (6 bases). There are 17 residues in the CDR3. V lost 5 bases to trimming and J lost 7 bases, with 24 bases between them. CDR3 residues: CASSPGTRREIRNEQFF. CDR3 coding DNA: TGTGCCAGCAGTCCGGGGACACGTAGGGAGATAAGAAATGAGCAGTTCTTC.

This clonotype was recorded only once. The CDR3 region has the DNA TGCGCCAGCAGCTTGGTGGCAGGGATCCAAGAGACCCAGTACTTC. This encodes CASSLVAGIQETQYF. The genes are TRBV5-1 and TRBJ2-5; possibly TRBD1 for D (5 bases). The V gene's germline CDR1 is SGHRS and CDR2 YFSETQ. CDR3 length: 15 residues. With 0 bases removed from V and 1 base from J, the gap between germline ends came to 10 bases.

The chain links TRBV5-1 to TRBJ1-2; D possibly corresponds to TRBD1 (5 bases). The CDR3 is made up of 15 amino acids. From germline, CDR1 is SGHRS and CDR2 YFSETQ. Deletions cut 2 bases from V and 4 bases from J, with 15 bases between. The CDR3 coding sequence is TGCGCCAGCAGCTTCGGCCAGGGAAGAAGCTATGGCTACACCTTC. As protein: CASSFGQGRSYGYTF.

This clonotype has a handful of counts. This chain joins TRBV6-5 and TRBJ1-2; weak D call: TRBD1 (6 bases). Germline loops: CDR1 MNHEY, CDR2 SVGAGI. V was clipped by 7 bases and J by 3 bases, with 15 bases between them. This CDR3 has 14 amino acids. CDR3 bases: TGTGCCAGCAAGGGGGACGGGGAGCACTATGGCTACACCTTC. This codes for CASKGDGEHYGYTF.

This clonotype was seen a few times. The chain recombines TRBV24-1 with TRBJ1-2; TRBD1 matches at 8 bases. Germline lookup yields CDR1 KGHDR and CDR2 SFDVKD. The CDR3 totals 15 residues. The trim removed 3 bases at V and 9 bases at J, leaving 11 bases unmatched. CDR3 in amino acids: CATSDPDREAFRYTF. In nucleotides, the CDR3 is TGTGCCACCAGTGATCCGGACAGGGAGGCGTTTCGCTACACCTTC.

The chain employs TRBV7-9 and TRBJ2-1; 9 nucleotides agree with TRBD2. J gave up 7 bases and V 8 bases, and 15 bases lay outside the gene matches. The CDR3 totals 16 residues. Germline assignment: CDR1 SEHNR and CDR2 FQNEAQ (reference sequence). CDR3 bases: TGTGCCAGCGGCCCAGCGGGAGGTTCCCTATGGAATGAGCAGTTCTTC. The encoded protein is CASGPAGGSLWNEQFF. Looking up the rest from reference TRBV7-9 and TRBJ2-1 gives the full variable domain: DTGVSQNPRHKITKRGQNVTFRCDPISEHNRLYWYRQTLGQGPEFLTYFQNEAQLEKSRLLSDRFSAERPKGSFSTLEIQRTEQGDSAMYLCASGPAGGSLWNEQFFGPGTRLTVL.

The CDR3 region is CSVNLGQAGSRWNEQFF. Here the CDR3 DNA reads TGCAGCGTGAACCTAGGACAGGCGGGTTCGCGGTGGAATGAGCAGTTCTTC. The chain employs TRBV29-1 and TRBJ2-1; 7 positions match TRBD1. V dropped 6 bases and J dropped 7; count of bases not matched to a gene: 21. This CDR3 spans 17 amino acids. Germline assignment: CDR1 SQVTM and CDR2 ANQGSEA.

This chain connects TRBV5-1 to TRBJ2-1; TRBD2 is a possible D gene (5 bases). The germline CDR1 and CDR2 sequences are SGHRS and YFSETQ. The length of the CDR3 is 14 residues. V was shortened by 2 bases and J by 6 bases, with 12 bases between the two germline ends. The CDR3 sequence: CASSFSILVNEQFF. The CDR3, as DNA: TGCGCCAGCAGCTTTTCAATACTAGTCAATGAGCAGTTCTTC.

The chain couples TRBV12-3 or TRBV12-4 to TRBJ2-5; D unclear. V shed 1 base and J shed 3 bases, with 6 bases lying between them. The CDR3 spans 13 residues. CDR3 DNA sequence: TGTGCCAGCAGTTTAGAGGCAGAAGAGACCCAGTACTTC. It translates to CASSLEAEETQYF.

This clonotype was counted only a few times. The chain's CDR3 is CATSDRAPNEQFF. The CDR3 nucleotides are TGTGCCACCAGTGATCGGGCCCCCAATGAGCAGTTCTTC. The rearrangement uses TRBV24-1 and TRBJ2-1; D is unclear. V was trimmed by 3 bases and J by 6 bases, leaving 8 bases between them. Per germline, CDR1 KGHDR and CDR2 SFDVKD. The CDR3 length is 13 residues.

In this sample, this clonotype turned up many times. This chain's CDR3 is CASSSRFLAGAERGVKYEQYF. CDR3 coding DNA: TGTGCCAGCAGTTCCCGATTTCTAGCGGGAGCGGAGAGGGGAGTTAAGTACGAGCAGTACTTC. This chain joins TRBV28 and TRBJ2-7; 10 nucleotides agree with TRBD2. The germline V gene has CDR1 MDHEN and CDR2 SYDVKM. The CDR3 is 21 residues long. V was clipped by 4 bases and J by 4 bases; unmatched bases: 25.

J is TRBJ2-5 and V is TRBV5-6, with 13 bases aligning to TRBD2. Germline values: CDR1 SGHDT, CDR2 YYEEEE. The CDR3 covers 18 residues. V was pared by 4 bases and J by 1 base, with 10 bases of the junction left unmatched. The CDR3, as DNA: TGTGCCAGCAGCCCGCCGGGACTAGCGGGGAAGATCCAAGAGACCCAGTACTTC. Translating gives CASSPPGLAGKIQETQYF.

This clonotype was seen a few times. This chain uses TRBV12-3 or TRBV12-4 with TRBJ2-5, with 8 bases lining up with TRBD1. Gene TRBJ2-7 matches the end of the DNA better, so the J call may be wrong. The CDR3 is 15 residues long. The CDR3 DNA reads as TGTGCCAGCACCGAACGGGGACAGGCTGGCGGCGAGCAGTACTTC. It specifies CASTERGQAGGEQYF.

The table lists this clonotype with a few counts. This chain connects TRBV27 to TRBJ1-2; D is possibly TRBD1 (6 bases). The CDR3 has 13 residues. Germline V lookup: CDR1 MNHEY, CDR2 SMNVEV (reference sequence). V dropped 5 bases and J dropped 8 bases, with 15 bases sitting between them. The CDR3 spells CASSLQGREGYTF. The CDR3 DNA reads as TGTGCCAGCAGTCTACAGGGCCGGGAAGGCTACACCTTC.

This clonotype was picked up a small number of times. V and J are TRBV25-1 and TRBJ2-3; TRBD1 is a possible D gene (5 bases). This CDR3 contains 15 residues. In germline, CDR1 is MGHDK, CDR2 SYGVNS. Trimming took off 6 bases at V and 0 bases at J, with 13 bases between the two ends. The CDR3 is CASSPLGHSTDTQYF. CDR3 coding DNA: TGTGCCAGCAGCCCTCTGGGGCATAGCACAGATACGCAGTATTTT.

V and J are TRBV20-1 and TRBJ1-5, with TRBD1 identical over 10 bases. Trimming took 5 bases from V and 3 from J; bases not matched to a gene: 13. The length of the CDR3 is 17 residues. Germline V gene sequence: CDR1 DFQATT, CDR2 SNEGSKA (reference sequence). The chain's CDR3 is CSAYTSSTGGLNQPQHF. The DNA for the CDR3 is TGCAGTGCTTACACCTCCTCGACAGGGGGCCTCAATCAGCCCCAGCATTTT.

This clonotype was detected only a few times. The chain has TRBV11-2 and TRBJ1-2; no clear D. Germline V lookup: CDR1 SGHAT, CDR2 FQNNGV. The V and J ends lost 5 bases and 6 bases respectively, with 13 bases between them. The CDR3 spans 13 residues. The chain's CDR3 is CASSPAMSHGYTF. The CDR3 DNA reads TGTGCCAGCAGCCCTGCTATGTCTCATGGCTACACCTTC.

CDR3 region: CASTTRASSYEQYF. The CDR3 coding sequence is TGTGCCAGCACTACCCGCGCTAGCTCCTACGAGCAGTACTTC. The rearrangement links TRBV7-8 to TRBJ2-7, with D uncertain. V lost 7 bases and J lost 0, with 13 bases in between. Per germline, CDR1 SGHVS and CDR2 FQNEAQ. The CDR3 is 14 amino acids.